Listed here are 25 T cell receptor beta chains from one sample, sequenced in a study of CD8+CD57+ T cells in acquired aplastic anemia. Genomic DNA provided the template from which TCR beta VDJ and CDR3 profiles were obtained. TCRdb re-analysed the reads in MiXCR, keeping a single row per CDR3 protein. The sample lists under 350,000 distinct CDR3 sequences; around 60% were seen once. The sample taken for sequencing was sorted CD4+, CD8+, or CD8+CD57+ T cells (not recorded which) from PBMCs. Receptor source: a human donor with severe aplastic anemia or a healthy control (not recorded which).

The chain employs TRBV20-1 and TRBJ1-4; possible D gene TRBD1, 6 bases. Trimming took off 6 bases at V and 8 bases at J, with 13 bases between the two ends. This CDR3 is 12 amino acids long. Germline CDR1 reads DFQATT; CDR2 reads SNEGSKA (reference sequence). CDR3 region: CSAPEGGEKLFF. In DNA, the CDR3 is TGCAGTGCCCCTGAGGGGGGAGAAAAACTGTTTTTT.

V and J are TRBV7-9 and TRBJ2-1; 7 nucleotides match TRBD2. V lost 5 bases, J lost 5 bases, and 9 bases stayed unmatched. This CDR3 is 15 amino acids long. The V gene's germline CDR1 is SEHNR and CDR2 FQNEAQ (reference sequence). DNA of the CDR3: TGTGCCAGCAGCCCCAGACTAGCAGGAGACAATGAGCAGTTCTTC. Translation: CASSPRLAGDNEQFF.

This chain joins TRBV2 and TRBJ2-7; 12 bases line up with TRBD2. The length of the CDR3 is 17 residues. Germline V gene sequence: CDR1 SNHLY, CDR2 FYNNEI. Trimming took 6 bases from V and 9 from J; bases not matched to a gene: 18. CDR3 coding DNA: TGTGCCAGCAGCCAAACGGCAAGACTAGCGGGAGACGCGGGGCAGTACTTC. This gives the protein CASSQTARLAGDAGQYF.

This clonotype appeared a few times. The chain uses TRBV2 and TRBJ2-7; 9 nucleotides line up with TRBD2. CDR1 and CDR2 (germline): SNHLY, FYNNEI. The CDR3 contains 12 residues. With V trimmed by 6 bases and J by 6 bases, 3 bases remained unmatched. The CDR3: CASSSGLAEQYF. The CDR3 region has the DNA TGTGCCAGCAGCTCGGGACTAGCCGAGCAGTACTTC.

To note about this clonotype: The junction departs from germline at one end; a sequencing error may be responsible. The V and J genes are TRBV7-3 and TRBJ2-1, with D unclear. The CDR3 covers 12 residues. Looked up from germline, CDR1 is SGHTA and CDR2 is FQGTGA. Written as DNA, the CDR3 is TGTGCCAGCAGCTTAAGGTCCAATGAGCGGTTCTTC. Its translation is CASSLRSNERFF.

This chain connects TRBV20-1 to TRBJ2-5; D remains ambiguous. The V gene lost 6 bases and the J gene lost 5 bases, with 10 bases spanning the gap. CDR1 and CDR2 (germline): DFQATT, SNEGSKA (reference sequence). The CDR3 has 11 amino acids. Here the CDR3 reads CSASSRETQYF. The CDR3 bases are TGCAGTGCGTCGAGCCGGGAGACCCAGTACTTC.

The chain employs TRBV5-1 and TRBJ1-1; weak D call: TRBD1 (6 bases). The germline V and J ends were trimmed by 6 bases and 6 bases, with 27 bases remaining between them. The germline gives CDR1 SGHRS, CDR2 YFSETQ. This CDR3 region has 17 residues. CDR3 coding DNA: TGCGCCAGCACCCCCAGGGCGCGGGGGCGCTTGAAAGCTGAAGCTTTCTTT. It codes for CASTPRARGRLKAEAFF. Variable domain in full (rest from reference TRBV5-1 and TRBJ1-1): KAGVTQTPRYLIKTRGQQVTLSCSPISGHRSVSWYQQTPGQGLQFLFEYFSETQRNKGNFPGRFSGRQFSNSRSEMNVSTLELGDSALYLCASTPRARGRLKAEAFFGQGTRLTVV.

This clonotype was observed a few times. This chain uses TRBV25-1 with TRBJ2-1; perhaps TRBD1 as D (6 bases). Per the germline V gene, CDR1 is MGHDK and CDR2 is SYGVNS. V lost 6 bases to trimming and J lost 4 bases, with 16 bases between them. The CDR3 runs 15 residues. CDR3 sequence (DNA): TGTGCCAGCAGGATTGGGGGCGGATCATACAATGAGCAGTTCTTC. It translates to CASRIGGGSYNEQFF.

This clonotype has a count of ten or more. CDR3 sequence reads: CSARDRATAGFF. DNA of the CDR3: TGCAGTGCTAGAGATCGGGCCACGGCGGGGTTCTTC. The gene calls are TRBV20-1 and TRBJ2-1; perhaps TRBD2 as D (5 bases). V was shortened by 0 bases and J by 15 bases, with 15 bases between the two germline ends. The CDR3 extends over 12 amino acids. Germline assignment: CDR1 DFQATT and CDR2 SNEGSKA (reference sequence).

The rearrangement joins TRBV7-8 to TRBJ2-7; no reliable D call. Germline V CDR1 and CDR2: SGHVS, FQNEAQ. Trimming removed 7 bases from V and 2 bases from J, with 9 bases in between. The CDR3 length is 12 residues. CDR3 in amino acids: CASISKPYEQYF. CDR3 DNA sequence: TGTGCCAGCATCTCCAAGCCCTACGAGCAGTACTTC.

V is TRBV2 and J is TRBJ2-3; the match to TRBD2 covers 7 bases. The CDR3 is 16 residues long. Germline loops: CDR1 SNHLY, CDR2 FYNNEI. V lost 1 base to trimming and J lost 2 bases; unmatched junction nucleotides: 6. The CDR3 loop reads CASSEGGGANTDTQYF. The CDR3 DNA follows: TGTGCCAGCAGTGAAGGCGGGGGAGCTAACACAGATACGCAGTATTTT.

There are many counts of this clonotype. V is TRBV6-4 and J is TRBJ1-1; a possible D gene is TRBD1 (5 bases). CDR3 length equals 13 residues. Germline lookup yields CDR1 MRHNA and CDR2 SNTAGT. Trimming left V 0 bases short and J 10 bases short, with 12 bases between. This chain's CDR3 is CASSDSAGTGAFF. The CDR3 DNA reads as TGTGCCAGCAGTGACTCAGCCGGGACCGGAGCTTTCTTT.

This clonotype was counted ten times or more. V and J are TRBV9 and TRBJ1-2; no clear D gene. Trimming stripped 3 bases from V and 4 bases from J, with 13 bases between. The CDR3 runs 14 residues. CDR1 is SGDLS and CDR2 is YYNGEE in the germline V gene. The CDR3 loop reads CASSAAAGPYGYTF. DNA for the CDR3: TGTGCCAGCAGCGCGGCGGCAGGCCCCTATGGCTACACCTTC.

The rearrangement uses TRBV7-9 and TRBJ1-5; TRBD1 matches 8 bases. The V segment lost 3 bases and the J segment 6 bases; nucleotides outside the gene matches: 7. CDR3 size: 15 residues. CDR1 and CDR2 (germline): SEHNR, FQNEAQ (reference sequence). The CDR3: CASSFGQGGSQPQHF. The CDR3 DNA is TGTGCCAGCAGCTTCGGACAGGGTGGGAGTCAGCCCCAGCATTTT.

This clonotype showed up just once. The CDR3 reads CASAEGGADGNTIYF. CDR3 sequence (DNA): TGTGCCAGCGCGGAAGGGGGCGCGGATGGAAACACCATATATTTT. The gene calls are TRBV10-3 and TRBJ1-3; TRBD1 matches 7 bases. V dropped 10 bases and J dropped 3; count of bases not matched to a gene: 12. The CDR3 length is 15 residues. Germline loops: CDR1 ENHRY, CDR2 SYGVKD.

The table lists this clonotype with many counts. The chain uses TRBV16 and TRBJ1-6; D gene ambiguous. Germline CDR1 and CDR2: KGHSY and FQNENV. This CDR3 spans 16 amino acids. The V end was cut by 4 bases, the J end by 11 bases, with 21 bases between. The CDR3 bases are TGTGCCAGCAGCCTTACGCCACCAAAGGGCGAAGCACCCCTCCACTTT. This encodes CASSLTPPKGEAPLHF.

This chain links TRBV7-2 with TRBJ1-1; TRBD1 is a possible D gene (6 bases). V was cut by 3 bases and J by 11 bases, with 16 bases left in between. CDR1 is SGHTA and CDR2 is FQGNSA in the germline V gene. This CDR3 is 13 amino acids long. The CDR3 DNA is TGTGCCAGCAGCTTTGGGGTGCAGGGGATCGCTTTCTTT. Its protein product is CASSFGVQGIAFF.

This sequence joins TRBV12-3 or TRBV12-4 and TRBJ1-2; D ambiguous. The CDR3 extends over 12 amino acids. Trimming took 3 bases from V and 7 from J, leaving 9 bases between them. The CDR3 is CASSFRGFGYTF. DNA of the CDR3: TGTGCCAGCAGTTTTAGAGGGTTTGGCTACACCTTC.

This chain connects TRBV5-1 to TRBJ2-7, with unresolved D. The germline CDR1 and CDR2 sequences are SGHRS and YFSETQ. With 0 bases removed from V and 4 bases from J, the gap between germline ends came to 14 bases. CDR3 size: 15 residues. CDR3 amino acids: CASSLGHSLEYEQYF. CDR3 nucleotides: TGCGCCAGCAGCTTGGGCCATTCCCTGGAGTACGAGCAGTACTTC.

This clonotype occurred once. The CDR3 region has the DNA TGTGCCAGCAGCGTAGACTGGGGGGGGCTCTACGAGCAGTACTTC. It is translated as CASSVDWGGLYEQYF. The chain couples TRBV9 to TRBJ2-7; a weak D match, TRBD2 (7 bases). The germline V and J ends were trimmed by 0 bases and 3 bases, with 13 bases remaining between them. This CDR3 is 15 amino acids long. Germline CDR1 and CDR2: SGDLS and YYNGEE. Using reference TRBV9 and TRBJ2-7 for the parts outside the CDR3, the full variable domain is DSGVTQTPKHLITATGQRVTLRCSPRSGDLSVYWYQQSLDQGLQFLIQYYNGEERAKGNILERFSAQQFPDLHSELNLSSLELGDSALYFCASSVDWGGLYEQYFGPGTRLTVT.

The chain couples TRBV20-1 to TRBJ1-1, with D unresolved. The CDR3 totals 12 residues. Germline V lookup: CDR1 DFQATT, CDR2 SNEGSKA (reference sequence). The CDR3 is CSERGRSTEAFF. The CDR3 DNA sequence: TGCAGCGAACGGGGAAGGAGCACTGAAGCTTTCTTT.

The CDR3 coding sequence is TGTGCCAGCAGCCATGAGCGGGACACCTACGAGCAGTACTTC. It codes for CASSHERDTYEQYF. The chain has TRBV7-9 and TRBJ2-7, with D perhaps matching TRBD2 (7 bases). CDR3 length: 14 residues. CDR1 is SEHNR, CDR2 FQNEAQ, per germline (reference sequence). With 5 bases removed from V and 2 bases from J, the gap between germline ends came to 13 bases.

The V call is TRBV7-2, the J call TRBJ1-1; unclear D gene. The CDR3 is 13 amino acids. Trimming pared 5 bases from V and 6 bases from J, leaving 13 bases between. Germline loops: CDR1 SGHTA, CDR2 FQGNSA. The CDR3 sequence: CASSLVRFSEAFF. The CDR3 nucleotides are TGTGCCAGCAGCCTAGTAAGGTTCTCTGAAGCTTTCTTT.

V and J are TRBV20-1 and TRBJ1-1; 7 bases agree with TRBD1. The J segment lost 3 bases and the V segment lost 5 bases, leaving 6 bases of the junction unmatched. The CDR3 sequence is 13 residues long. Germline CDR1 is DFQATT and CDR2 is SNEGSKA (reference sequence). The CDR3 sequence: CSADWDSYTEAFF. The CDR3 nucleotides are TGCAGTGCTGACTGGGACAGTTACACTGAAGCTTTCTTT.

The J gene is TRBJ2-1, the V gene TRBV5-1, with TRBD1 identical over 9 bases. This CDR3 spans 16 amino acids. Unmatched junction bases numbered 10, after V lost 4 bases and J lost 5 bases. Germline-derived CDR1 and CDR2 are SGHRS and YFSETQ. The CDR3 reads CASSPQQGAEHNEQFF. In nucleotides, the CDR3 is TGCGCCAGCAGCCCACAACAGGGGGCGGAACACAATGAGCAGTTCTTC.